This T cell receptor (beta chain) was profiled in a study of shared clonotypes between healthy human individuals. Whole-study results and caveats: Enrolling few donors narrowed the genetic and exposure-history diversity that was represented. Sampling used blood alone; tissue repertoires probably differ. Non-shared clonotypes had lower generation probabilities than those shared by all four donors.

Concerning this clone: The antigen remains undetermined.

Execution of the assay was at deep level. Profiling relied on immunoSEQ multiplex PCR, and the TCRdb table lists in-frame clones only, not all of them. Of about 2.2 million clones listed, about 94% are singletons. Naive CD8 cells were CD45RO-negative, positively selected for CCR7, excluding terminally differentiated effector memory CD45RA+ cells. V was cut by 5 bases and J by 0 bases, with 17 bases left in between. The CDR3 extends over 17 amino acids. The germline V gene encodes CDR1 MNHEY and CDR2 SMNVEV (reference sequence). The specimen was naive CD8+ T cells from PBMCs. This clonotype originated in a man in his late teens or twenties in good health. Some clones in this sample may be carry-over from other donors' samples. The chain is built from TRBV27 and TRBJ2-1, with D perhaps being TRBD1 or TRBD2 (5 bases each). Here the CDR3 reads CASSGDRDRASYNEQFF. The CDR3 nucleotides are TGTGCCAGCAGTGGCGATAGGGACCGAGCCTCCTACAATGAGCAGTTCTTC.